The rows below give T cell receptor beta chains drawn from one sample of a study of T cells in Graves' hyperthyroidism and ophthalmopathy. TCRdb used MiXCR to reprocess the multiplex PCR reads, holding one entry per CDR3 protein. The sample has 600,000 or so distinct CDR3 sequences, under 20% seen once. The sequenced sample was blood. These TCRs come from a woman aged 30 to 39 with Graves' hyperthyroidism. Each CDR3 is given with its conserved first and last residue. Fields, in order: V gene, D gene, clone size, J gene, CDR3 protein, CDR3 DNA. D genes are given only for firm matches. Clone size is given for some rows only: seen once, a few or many times, or a class if the clone is expanded.

>TRBV6-1|TRBD2|-|TRBJ2-6
CASGTSGSRANALTF
TGTGCCAGCGGCACTAGCGGCTCTAGGGCCAACGCCCTGACTTTC
>TRBV10-3|TRBD2|few|TRBJ2-7
CAIRGASGSDSYEQYF
TGTGCCATCAGGGGGGCTAGCGGGAGCGACTCCTACGAGCAGTACTTC
>TRBV3-1|-|few|TRBJ2-7
CASSPRIATSYEQYF
TGTGCCAGCAGCCCTCGGATAGCGACTTCCTACGAGCAGTACTTC
>TRBV7-3|TRBD2|-|TRBJ2-3
CASSASGGRLDTQYF
TGTGCCAGCAGCGCTAGCGGGGGTAGATTAGATACGCAGTATTTT
>TRBV20-1|-|-|TRBJ1-6
CSARDVSSYNSPLHF
TGCAGTGCGCGGGACGTGAGCTCCTATAATTCACCCCTCCACTTT
>TRBV5-4|-|few|TRBJ2-1
CASSLDGGEQFF
TGTGCCAGCAGCTTGGATGGAGGAGAGCAGTTCTTC
>TRBV4-3|-|few|TRBJ1-4
CASSQGPADSLFF
TGCGCCAGCAGCCAAGGCCCAGCGGACAGCCTGTTTTTT
>TRBV7-9|-|few|TRBJ1-1
CASSLGTAYQAFF
TGTGCCAGCAGCTTAGGGACGGCGTACCAAGCTTTCTTT
>TRBV7-9|-|few|TRBJ1-1
CASRKAGNTEAFF
TGTGCCAGCAGGAAAGCCGGTAACACTGAAGCTTTCTTT
>TRBV18|-|few|TRBJ2-7
CASSEETGVQQYF
TGTGCCAGCTCAGAAGAGACGGGGGTCCAGCAGTACTTC
>TRBV29-1|-|-|TRBJ1-1
CSVVKDDTEASF
TGCAGCGTTGTTAAGGATGACACTGAAGCTTCCTTT
>TRBV19|TRBD1|-|TRBJ1-5
CATRGGQANQPQHF
TGTGCCACCCGGGGAGGACAGGCAAATCAGCCCCAGCATTTT
>TRBV28|-|few|TRBJ1-5
CASIRSGASNQPQHF
TGTGCCAGCATACGGTCAGGGGCGAGCAATCAGCCCCAGCATTTT
>TRBV3-1|TRBD1|-|TRBJ1-3
CASSHRDRAGNTIYF
TGTGCCAGCAGCCATCGGGACAGGGCGGGAAACACCATATATTTT
>TRBV30|-|many|TRBJ2-7
CAWSLGRTYEQYF
TGTGCCTGGAGTCTGGGGCGGACCTACGAGCAGTACTTC
>TRBV3-1|-|few|TRBJ1-3
CASSQWLGPVMGTGNTIYF
TGTGCCAGCAGTCAATGGTTGGGGCCAGTGATGGGGACTGGAAACACCATATATTTT
>TRBV4-1|TRBD2|-|TRBJ2-7
CASSQDTSGYEQYF
TGCGCCAGCAGCCAAGATACTAGCGGGTACGAGCAGTACTTC
>TRBV7-2|-|many|TRBJ1-1
CASSLDAGAFF
TGTGCCAGCAGCTTAGACGCTGGAGCTTTCTTT
>TRBV5-6|-|few|TRBJ1-2
CASSLRGAHGYTF
TGTGCCAGCAGCTTGAGAGGGGCGCATGGCTACACCTTC
>TRBV4-2|-|few|TRBJ2-5
CASSQVKNREETQYF
TGTGCCAGCAGCCAAGTAAAGAATAGAGAAGAGACCCAGTACTTC
>TRBV30|-|-|TRBJ2-7
CAWSSRLGEQYF
TGTGCCTGGAGTTCCCGTCTGGGCGAGCAGTACTTC
>TRBV14|TRBD2|-|TRBJ2-3
CASSQTLAGGHTDTQYF
TGTGCCAGCAGCCAAACCCTAGCGGGAGGCCACACAGATACGCAGTATTTT
>TRBV7-9|TRBD2|few|TRBJ2-1
CASSSGKTPGASGRAGEQFF
TGTGCCAGCAGCTCTGGCAAGACCCCGGGGGCTAGCGGGAGGGCCGGTGAGCAGTTCTTC
>TRBV18|TRBD1|few|TRBJ1-1
CASSTVPGQGARAEAFF
TGTGCCAGCTCAACGGTCCCGGGACAGGGGGCAAGGGCTGAAGCTTTCTTT
>TRBV5-5|-|many|TRBJ2-7
CASSLETSFYEQYF
TGTGCCAGCAGCTTGGAGACATCATTCTACGAGCAGTACTTC
>TRBV5-1|TRBD2|-|TRBJ2-1
CASSSDLGGRAHEQFF
TGCGCCAGCAGCTCGGATCTAGGCGGGAGGGCCCATGAGCAGTTCTTC
>TRBV29-1|-|few|TRBJ1-5
CSVADGYSNQPQHF
TGCAGCGTTGCGGACGGCTACAGCAATCAGCCCCAGCATTTT
>TRBV7-9|TRBD2|-|TRBJ2-7
CASSFRTSGRFYEQYF
TGTGCCAGCAGCTTCAGGACTAGCGGGAGGTTTTACGAGCAGTACTTC
>TRBV19|-|few|TRBJ1-1
CASRIPRGRGTEAFF
TGTGCCAGCAGAATACCCAGGGGACGCGGCACTGAAGCTTTCTTT
>TRBV3-1|TRBD2|-|TRBJ2-2
CASSQVVRGITGELFF
TGTGCCAGCAGCCAAGTGGTGCGGGGGATCACCGGGGAGCTGTTTTTT
>TRBV6-1|-|-|TRBJ1-4
CANSDLTGMKRLFF
TGTGCCAACAGTGATTTGACAGGAATGAAAAGACTGTTTTTT
>TRBV30|-|many|TRBJ1-6
CAWSATNRVSPLHF
TGTGCCTGGAGTGCTACCAACAGGGTTTCACCCCTCCACTTT
>TRBV2|TRBD1|-|TRBJ1-1
CASSEGGGRLTEASF
TGTGCCAGCAGCGAAGGGGGCGGAAGGTTGACTGAAGCTTCCTTT
>TRBV4-2|-|-|TRBJ1-6
CASSQEPHHDNSPLHF
TGTGCCAGCAGCCAAGAACCGCACCACGATAATTCACCCCTCCACTTT
>TRBV7-9|-|few|TRBJ1-3
CASSIRDSGNTIYF
TGTGCCAGCAGCATCAGGGATTCTGGAAACACCATATATTTT
>TRBV27|-|many|TRBJ2-7
CASRIRDPTYEQYF
TGTGCCAGCAGAATCAGGGACCCTACCTACGAGCAGTACTTC
>TRBV5-8|-|many|TRBJ1-5
CASSLIRNQPQHF
TGTGCCAGCAGCCTCATAAGAAATCAGCCCCAGCATTTT
>TRBV6-2/TRBV6-3|-|-|TRBJ2-7
CASSYLWGRNEQYF
TGTGCCAGCAGTTACCTCTGGGGCCGAAACGAGCAGTACTTC
>TRBV6-1|TRBD2|few|TRBJ2-7
CASSEVGTSGEQYF
TGTGCCAGCAGTGAAGTGGGGACTAGTGGCGAGCAGTACTTC
>TRBV7-2|-|many|TRBJ1-6
CASKLAESGNSPLHF
TGTGCCAGCAAATTAGCTGAAAGTGGGAATTCACCCCTCCACTTT
>TRBV5-6|TRBD1|many|TRBJ2-1
CASSPRTGGFNEQFF
TGTGCCAGCAGCCCACGCACAGGGGGCTTCAATGAGCAGTTCTTC
>TRBV29-1|-|many|TRBJ2-3
CSVEDAYGAESTDTQYF
TGCAGCGTTGAAGATGCTTACGGAGCGGAGAGCACAGATACGCAGTATTTT
>TRBV28|TRBD1|many|TRBJ2-7
CASSLFPRTGGYEQYF
TGTGCCAGCAGTTTATTCCCCCGCACAGGGGGCTACGAGCAGTACTTC
>TRBV7-9|-|-|TRBJ2-6
CASSLAWAGANVLTF
TGTGCCAGCAGCTTAGCTTGGGCTGGGGCCAACGTCCTGACTTTC
>TRBV18|-|many|TRBJ1-1
CASSPRGLTNTEAFF
TGTGCCAGCTCACCAAGGGGCCTAACGAACACTGAAGCTTTCTTT
>TRBV28|TRBD2|many|TRBJ2-1
CASSFGGSSSNEQFF
TGTGCCAGCAGTTTTGGCGGGAGCTCCTCCAATGAGCAGTTCTTC
>TRBV28|-|few|TRBJ1-5
CASKGPRGSNQPQHF
TGTGCCAGCAAAGGCCCGAGGGGTTCCAATCAGCCCCAGCATTTT
>TRBV2|TRBD2|many|TRBJ2-3
CASRGSGTGTSGRAPDTQYF
TGTGCCAGCAGGGGATCCGGGACAGGGACTAGCGGGAGGGCCCCAGATACGCAGTATTTT
>TRBV18|-|many|TRBJ2-3
CASLQPLDTQYF
TGTGCCAGTTTACAGCCCCTCGATACGCAGTATTTT
>TRBV7-9|-|-|TRBJ2-3
CASSLWTGASTDTQYF
TGTGCCAGCAGCTTATGGACGGGAGCCAGCACAGATACGCAGTATTTT
>TRBV25-1|-|-|TRBJ1-4
CASSEVADNEKLFF
TGTGCCAGCAGTGAAGTCGCCGATAATGAAAAACTGTTTTTT
>TRBV5-6|-|few|TRBJ2-1
CASSRGARQVYYNEQFF
TGTGCCAGCAGCCGAGGGGCCCGACAGGTTTACTACAATGAGCAGTTCTTC
>TRBV28|TRBD2|many|TRBJ2-7
CASSFAGLAYEQYF
TGTGCCAGCAGTTTCGCGGGACTAGCCTACGAGCAGTACTTC
>TRBV11-2|-|many|TRBJ2-7
CASSLARKGGQYF
TGTGCCAGCAGCTTGGCTAGAAAAGGAGGGCAGTACTTC